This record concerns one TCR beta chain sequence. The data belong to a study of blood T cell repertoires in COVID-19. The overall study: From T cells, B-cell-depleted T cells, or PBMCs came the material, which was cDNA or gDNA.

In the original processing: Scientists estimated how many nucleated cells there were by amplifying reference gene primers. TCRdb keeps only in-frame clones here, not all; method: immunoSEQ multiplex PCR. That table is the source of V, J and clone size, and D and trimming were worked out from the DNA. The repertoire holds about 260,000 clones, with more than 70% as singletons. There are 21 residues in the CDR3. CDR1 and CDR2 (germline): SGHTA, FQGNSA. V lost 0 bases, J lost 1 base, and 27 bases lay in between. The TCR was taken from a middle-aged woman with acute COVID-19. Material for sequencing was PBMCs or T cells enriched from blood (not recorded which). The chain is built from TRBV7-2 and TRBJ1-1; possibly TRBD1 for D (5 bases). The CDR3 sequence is CASSLADPEQDKSSRNTEAFF. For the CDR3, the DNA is TGTGCCAGCAGCTTAGCGGACCCTGAACAGGACAAATCATCCCGGAACACTGAAGCTTTCTTT. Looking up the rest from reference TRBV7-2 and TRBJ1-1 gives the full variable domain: GAGVSQSPSNKVTEKGKDVELRCDPISGHTALYWYRQSLGQGLEFLIYFQGNSAPDKSGLPSDRFSAERTGGSVSTLTIQRTQQEDSAVYLCASSLADPEQDKSSRNTEAFFGQGTRLTVV.